Presented here are 26 T cell receptor beta chains from one specimen sequenced in a study of shared clonotypes between healthy human individuals. Repertoires were generated with immunoSEQ multiplex PCR, while TCRdb's copy carries only in-frame clones and drops some. This sample has 1,500,000 or so clones, with 98% found just once. Sequenced sample: naive CD4+ T cells sorted from blood. Noted subset: CD45RA+ positively selected. All receptors derive from a man younger than 40 in good health.

The rearrangement joins TRBV7-9 to TRBJ2-7; the D gene could be TRBD1 or TRBD2 (7 bases each). V was clipped by 5 bases and J by 7 bases, with 24 bases between them. Germline loops: CDR1 SEHNR, CDR2 FQNEAQ (reference sequence). CDR3 length equals 16 residues. For the CDR3, the DNA is TGTGCCAGCAGCCGTGGGGGAGGGGCCCCCAGGGGGGAGCAGTACTTC. Translation gives CASSRGGGAPRGEQYF.

The chain carries TRBV4-2 and TRBJ2-2; D unresolved. There are 16 residues in the CDR3. The V end lost 2 bases, the J end lost 4 bases, and 14 bases lay between the germline ends. The germline CDR1 and CDR2 sequences are LGHNA and YNFKEQ. CDR3 residues: CASSQKELTFTGELFF. CDR3 in DNA: TGTGCCAGCAGCCAAAAAGAGCTCACCTTCACCGGGGAGCTGTTTTTT.

A note on this clone: Other DNA sequences from this sample encode an identical CDR3 as well. This sequence joins TRBV5-1 and TRBJ1-3, with a possible D match to TRBD1 (5 bases). CDR3 length: 13 amino acids. Germline V gene lookup returns CDR1 SGHRS and CDR2 YFSETQ. Trimming pared 3 bases from V and 2 bases from J, leaving 6 bases between. The CDR3 sequence: CASSSGAGNTIYF. In DNA form, the CDR3 reads TGCGCCAGCAGCTCGGGGGCTGGAAACACCATATATTTT.

The rearrangement joins TRBV18 to TRBJ2-6, with D possibly being TRBD2 (6 bases). This CDR3 is built from 17 residues. Looked up from germline, CDR1 is KGHSH and CDR2 is LQKENI. The germline V and J ends were trimmed by 2 bases and 2 bases, with 13 bases remaining between them. The CDR3 nucleotides are TGTGCCAGCTCACCAGCGGGATCAGGGACTGGGGCCAACGTCCTGACTTTC. Protein: CASSPAGSGTGANVLTF.

As to this clone: Other DNA sequences in this sample translate to the same CDR3. This chain joins TRBV5-6 and TRBJ1-5, with D uncertain. Per the germline V gene, CDR1 is SGHDT and CDR2 is YYEEEE. The CDR3 has 13 residues. V was cut by 0 bases and J by 4 bases, with 5 bases left in between. For the CDR3, the DNA is TGTGCCAGCAGCTTGGGGCGGAATCAGCCCCAGCATTTT. Translation gives CASSLGRNQPQHF.

This chain connects TRBV19 to TRBJ2-7; 13 bases agree with TRBD2. In germline, CDR1 is LNHDA, CDR2 SQIVND (reference sequence). Trimming removed 4 bases from V and 0 bases from J; junction bases left unmatched: 12. This CDR3 comprises 19 residues. CDR3 nucleotide sequence: TGTGCCAGTAGTAGAGCCGGGACTAGCGGGATCCTATCCTCCTACGAGCAGTACTTC. Amino acids: CASSRAGTSGILSSYEQYF.

The chain couples TRBV4-1 to TRBJ2-2, with D perhaps TRBD1 (6 bases). Trimming pared 0 bases from V and 5 bases from J, leaving 13 bases between. The V gene's germline CDR1 is MGHRA and CDR2 YSYEKL. This CDR3 spans 16 amino acids. This CDR3 reads CASSQESTGRTGELFF. The CDR3 DNA reads as TGCGCCAGCAGCCAAGAATCGACAGGACGTACCGGGGAGCTGTTTTTT.

The V call is TRBV13, the J call TRBJ2-3; D is uncertain. Germline assignment: CDR1 PRHDT and CDR2 FYEKMQ (reference sequence). This CDR3 spans 13 amino acids. V lost 6 bases and J 1 base, leaving 8 bases between the germline ends. CDR3: CASSVGGTDTQYF. The CDR3 nucleotides read TGTGCCAGCAGTGTGGGCGGCACAGATACGCAGTATTTT. The full variable domain, in which reference TRBV13 and TRBJ2-3 provide the parts outside the CDR3, is AAGVIQSPRHLIKEKRETATLKCYPIPRHDTVYWYQQGPGQDPQFLISFYEKMQSDKGSIPDRFSAQQFSDYHSELNMSSLELGDSALYFCASSVGGTDTQYFGPGTRLTVL.

The chain is built from TRBV6-5 and TRBJ2-7; 7 bases line up with TRBD1. Germline CDR1 MNHEY, CDR2 SVGAGI. After removal of 8 bases from V and 1 base from J, the junction contained 11 bases not matched to a gene. The CDR3 runs 15 residues. The CDR3 nucleotides are TGTGCCAGCGGATATCAACAGGGGTATTCCTACGAGCAGTACTTC. This encodes CASGYQQGYSYEQYF.

This sequence joins TRBV5-4 and TRBJ2-1, with 13 bases matching TRBD2. This CDR3 is 14 amino acids long. From germline, CDR1 is SGHNT and CDR2 YYREEE (reference sequence). The V segment lost 5 bases and the J segment 12 bases; nucleotides outside the gene matches: 8. The CDR3 spells CASRTRTSGSRQFF. For the CDR3, the DNA is TGTGCCAGCAGAACCCGGACTAGCGGGAGTAGGCAGTTCTTC.

This chain links TRBV10-3 with TRBJ2-2; TRBD1 aligns across 7 bases. J lost 1 base, V lost 10 bases, and 6 bases had no gene match. CDR3 size: 14 residues. Germline lookup yields CDR1 ENHRY and CDR2 SYGVKD. Written as DNA, the CDR3 is TGTGCCACCACCGACAGGGTGAACACCGGGGAGCTGTTTTTT. This encodes CATTDRVNTGELFF.

The chain uses TRBV7-6 and TRBJ2-7; TRBD1 agrees at 9 bases. The CDR3 is 17 residues long. The V gene's germline CDR1 is SGHVS and CDR2 FNYEAQ. V dropped 4 bases and J dropped 0; count of bases not matched to a gene: 10. Here the CDR3 DNA reads TGTGCCAGCAGCTCAATACGGACAGGGGTCACCTCCTACGAGCAGTACTTC. Its protein product is CASSSIRTGVTSYEQYF.

About this clone: Other nucleotide sequences from this sample produce the same CDR3. The chain employs TRBV5-1 and TRBJ2-1, with 10 nucleotides matching TRBD2. V shed 0 bases, J shed 6 bases, and the junction held 3 bases outside the gene matches. This CDR3 comprises 15 residues. Germline CDR1 reads SGHRS; CDR2 reads YFSETQ. This chain's CDR3 is CASSLGLAGVNEQFF. In DNA form, the CDR3 reads TGCGCCAGCAGCTTGGGCCTAGCGGGAGTCAATGAGCAGTTCTTC.

The chain combines TRBV5-1 with TRBJ2-1; 7 bases map to TRBD1. The CDR3 is 12 residues long. With V trimmed by 4 bases and J by 9 bases, 4 bases remained unmatched. The V gene's germline CDR1 is SGHRS and CDR2 YFSETQ. DNA of the CDR3: TGCGCCAGCAGCCGAGACAGGGTTGAGCAGTTCTTC. As protein: CASSRDRVEQFF. Combining the CDR3 with reference TRBV5-1 and TRBJ2-1 gives the whole variable domain KAGVTQTPRYLIKTRGQQVTLSCSPISGHRSVSWYQQTPGQGLQFLFEYFSETQRNKGNFPGRFSGRQFSNSRSEMNVSTLELGDSALYLCASSRDRVEQFFGPGTRLTVL.

This clone was found once. The chain uses TRBV10-3 and TRBJ2-3, with TRBD1 matching 7 bases. CDR3 size: 14 residues. Per germline, CDR1 ENHRY and CDR2 SYGVKD. J lost 0 bases, V lost 9 bases, and 6 bases had no gene match. CDR3 bases: TGTGCCATTAACAGGGGCCAAAGCACAGATACGCAGTATTTT. Translation gives CAINRGQSTDTQYF.

The V call is TRBV10-1, the J call TRBJ2-3; D may be TRBD2 (5 bases). V dropped 8 bases and J dropped 5 bases, with 11 bases sitting between them. The CDR3 is 12 amino acids. From germline, CDR1 is WNHNN and CDR2 SYGVQD (reference sequence). The chain's CDR3 is CASGPGIDTQYF. In DNA, the CDR3 is TGCGCCAGCGGCCCGGGGATAGATACGCAGTATTTT.

In DNA form, the CDR3 reads TGTGCCACCAGCGGGATCTTGACAGGGGACGTTTATCAGCCCCAGCATTTT. This gives the protein CATSGILTGDVYQPQHF. This chain joins TRBV15 and TRBJ1-5, with 8 bases fitting TRBD1. Germline assignment: CDR1 LNHNV and CDR2 YYDKDF (reference sequence). The CDR3 is 17 residues long. The V gene end was trimmed by 5 bases and the J gene end by 5 bases; junction bases not matched to a gene: 14.

The rearrangement joins TRBV10-1 to TRBJ2-2; D gene unclear. The CDR3 loop spans 12 amino acids. The germline gives CDR1 WNHNN, CDR2 SYGVQD (reference sequence). V lost 6 bases and J lost 7, with 9 bases in between. The DNA for the CDR3 is TGCGCCAGCAGGGGCGGTTACGGGGAGCTGTTTTTT. This gives the protein CASRGGYGELFF.

This clone came up once. This chain connects TRBV5-4 to TRBJ2-7; 14 bases match TRBD2. With V trimmed by 4 bases and J by 7 bases, 7 bases remained unmatched. Germline lookup yields CDR1 SGHNT and CDR2 YYREEE (reference sequence). The CDR3 contains 15 residues. Here the CDR3 reads CASSQGLAGGREQYF. In DNA form, the CDR3 reads TGTGCCAGCAGCCAAGGACTAGCGGGAGGAAGAGAGCAGTACTTC.

J is TRBJ2-4 and V is TRBV20-1; no definite D call. Trimming shortened V by 6 bases and J by 2 bases, and 5 bases separated the two germline ends. The CDR3 has 11 amino acids. From germline, CDR1 is DFQATT and CDR2 SNEGSKA (reference sequence). The CDR3 protein is CSAFSKNIQYF. DNA for the CDR3: TGCAGTGCCTTTTCCAAAAACATTCAGTACTTC.

The chain has TRBV30 and TRBJ2-7; unclear D gene. The germline V gene has CDR1 GTSNPN and CDR2 SVGIG (reference sequence). The CDR3 loop spans 13 amino acids. As DNA, the CDR3 is TGTGCGCACTCAGTTGTCCGAACCTACGAGCAGTACTTC. This encodes CAHSVVRTYEQYF.

The chain combines TRBV2 with TRBJ1-5; D uncertain. Trimming removed 5 bases from V and 3 bases from J, with 8 bases in between. The length of the CDR3 is 13 residues. Germline assignment: CDR1 SNHLY and CDR2 FYNNEI. CDR3 amino acids: CASSPDFNQPQHF. The CDR3 nucleotides are TGTGCCAGCAGTCCGGACTTCAATCAGCCCCAGCATTTT. Filled out from reference TRBV2 and TRBJ1-5, the complete variable domain reads EPEVTQTPSHQVTQMGQEVILRCVPISNHLYFYWYRQILGQKVEFLVSFYNNEISEKSEIFDDQFSVERPDGSNFTLKIRSTKLEDSAMYFCASSPDFNQPQHFGDGTRLSIL.

The chain uses TRBV5-6 and TRBJ1-5; possible D gene TRBD1, 6 bases. Germline CDR1 SGHDT, CDR2 YYEEEE. V was cut by 4 bases and J by 1 base, with 12 bases left in between. CDR3 size: 15 residues. The CDR3 DNA reads TGTGCCAGCAGCCAGCTTGGACAGAGCAATCAGCCCCAGCATTTT. This gives the protein CASSQLGQSNQPQHF.

This rearrangement joins TRBV5-1 to TRBJ2-2, with D possibly being TRBD2 (6 bases). CDR1 and CDR2 from the germline V gene are SGHRS and YFSETQ. CDR3 length: 14 residues. The V and J ends lost 3 bases and 0 bases respectively, with 6 bases between them. The CDR3: CASSWTTNTGELFF. The CDR3 nucleotides read TGCGCCAGCAGCTGGACTACGAACACCGGGGAGCTGTTTTTT.

For this clone: The same CDR3 is also encoded by other DNA sequences in this sample. The chain uses TRBV11-3 and TRBJ2-1; TRBD2 matches 11 bases. The CDR3 runs to 17 residues. The germline V gene has CDR1 SGHNT and CDR2 YENEEA. After removal of 0 bases from V and 2 bases from J, the junction contained 3 bases not matched to a gene. In nucleotides, the CDR3 is TGTGCCAGCAGCTTAGATCCGGGACTAGCGGCCTACAATGAGCAGTTCTTC. Its translation is CASSLDPGLAAYNEQFF.

This clone was recorded only once. This rearrangement joins TRBV5-4 to TRBJ2-1; 7 bases are a match to TRBD2. The CDR3 has 16 residues. The germline V gene encodes CDR1 SGHNT and CDR2 YYREEE (reference sequence). The trim removed 0 bases at V and 4 bases at J, leaving 7 bases unmatched. CDR3 sequence reads: CASSLGAGEGYNEQFF. CDR3 nucleotide sequence: TGTGCCAGCAGCTTGGGGGCGGGAGAAGGGTACAATGAGCAGTTCTTC.